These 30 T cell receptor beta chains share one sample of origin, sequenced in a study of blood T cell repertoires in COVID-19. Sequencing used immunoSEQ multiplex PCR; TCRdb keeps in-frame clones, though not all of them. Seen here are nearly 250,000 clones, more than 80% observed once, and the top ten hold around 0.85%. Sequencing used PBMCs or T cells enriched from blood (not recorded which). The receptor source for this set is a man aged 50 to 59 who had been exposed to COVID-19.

CDR3 residues: CASSFGPRGQAYEQYF. Written as DNA, the CDR3 is TGCGCCAGCAGCTTCGGCCCGAGGGGACAGGCGTACGAGCAGTACTTC. The chain carries TRBV5-1 and TRBJ2-7; 8 bases match TRBD1. The CDR3 loop spans 16 amino acids. The germline V gene encodes CDR1 SGHRS and CDR2 YFSETQ. V shed 2 bases and J 4 bases; nucleotides not matched to a gene: 11.

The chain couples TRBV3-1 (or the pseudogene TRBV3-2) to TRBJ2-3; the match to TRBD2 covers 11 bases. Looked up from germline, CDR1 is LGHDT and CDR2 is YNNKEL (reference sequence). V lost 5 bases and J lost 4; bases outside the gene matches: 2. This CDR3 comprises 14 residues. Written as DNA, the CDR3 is TGTGCCAGCAGCATTAGCGGGGGGGCAGATACGCAGTATTTT. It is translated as CASSISGGADTQYF.

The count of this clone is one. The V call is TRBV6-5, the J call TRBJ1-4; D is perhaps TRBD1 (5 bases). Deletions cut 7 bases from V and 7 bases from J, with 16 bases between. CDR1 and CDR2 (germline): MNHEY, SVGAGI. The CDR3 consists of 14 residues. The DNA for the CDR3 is TGTGCCAGCACCTCGGGGGTGAGAGGTGAAAAACTGTTTTTT. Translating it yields CASTSGVRGEKLFF.

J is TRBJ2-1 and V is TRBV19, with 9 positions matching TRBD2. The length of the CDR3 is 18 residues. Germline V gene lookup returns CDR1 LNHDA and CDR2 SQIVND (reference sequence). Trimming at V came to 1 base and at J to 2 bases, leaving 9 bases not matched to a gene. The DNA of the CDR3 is TGTGCCAGTAGTATAGCGTGGCGGGGGGGAAGGCCCTACAATGAGCAGTTCTTC. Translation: CASSIAWRGGRPYNEQFF.

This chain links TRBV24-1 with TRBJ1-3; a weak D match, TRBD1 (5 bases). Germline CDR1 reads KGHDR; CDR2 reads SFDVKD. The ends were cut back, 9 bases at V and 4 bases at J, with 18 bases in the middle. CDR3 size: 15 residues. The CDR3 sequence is CATPGGAFTGNTIYF. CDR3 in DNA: TGTGCCACCCCTGGAGGGGCCTTTACGGGAAACACCATATATTTT.

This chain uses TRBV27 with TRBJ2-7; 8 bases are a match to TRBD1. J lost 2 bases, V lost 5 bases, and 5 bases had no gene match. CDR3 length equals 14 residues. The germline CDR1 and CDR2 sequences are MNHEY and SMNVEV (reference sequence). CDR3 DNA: TGTGCCAGCAGTGGGCGGACAGGGACCTACGAGCAGTACTTC. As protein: CASSGRTGTYEQYF.

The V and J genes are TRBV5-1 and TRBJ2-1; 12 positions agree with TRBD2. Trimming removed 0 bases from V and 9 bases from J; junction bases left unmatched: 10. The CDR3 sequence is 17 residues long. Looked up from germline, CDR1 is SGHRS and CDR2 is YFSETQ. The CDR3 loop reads CASSLGASGGAASEQFF. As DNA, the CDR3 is TGCGCCAGCAGCTTGGGAGCTAGCGGGGGGGCCGCCAGTGAGCAGTTCTTC.

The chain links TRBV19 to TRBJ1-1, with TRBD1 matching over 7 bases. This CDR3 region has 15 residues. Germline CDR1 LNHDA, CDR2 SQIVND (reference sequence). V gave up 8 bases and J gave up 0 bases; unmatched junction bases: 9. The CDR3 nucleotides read TGTGCCAGTCCCCCCGGGACAGTCATGAACACTGAAGCTTTCTTT. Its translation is CASPPGTVMNTEAFF.

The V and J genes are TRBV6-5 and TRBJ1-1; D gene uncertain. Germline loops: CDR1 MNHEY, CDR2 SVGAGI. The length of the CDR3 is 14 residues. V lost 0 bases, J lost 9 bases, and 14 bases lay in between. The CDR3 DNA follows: TGTGCCAGCAGTTACTCGATTTGGAACAGACAAGCTTTCTTT. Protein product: CASSYSIWNRQAFF.

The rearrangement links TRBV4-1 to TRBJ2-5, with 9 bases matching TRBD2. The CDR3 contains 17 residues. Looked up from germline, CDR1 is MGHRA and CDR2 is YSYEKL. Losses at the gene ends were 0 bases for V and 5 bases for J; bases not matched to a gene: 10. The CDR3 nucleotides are TGCGCCAGCAGCCAAGAAGGAGCGGGGGGCCGTAGGGAGACCCAGTACTTC. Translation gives CASSQEGAGGRRETQYF.

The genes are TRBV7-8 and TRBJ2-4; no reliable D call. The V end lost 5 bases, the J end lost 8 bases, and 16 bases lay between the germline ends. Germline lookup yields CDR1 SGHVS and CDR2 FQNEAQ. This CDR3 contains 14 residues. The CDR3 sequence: CASSDRRYQDIQYF. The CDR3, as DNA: TGTGCCAGCAGCGACCGACGATACCAGGACATTCAGTACTTC.

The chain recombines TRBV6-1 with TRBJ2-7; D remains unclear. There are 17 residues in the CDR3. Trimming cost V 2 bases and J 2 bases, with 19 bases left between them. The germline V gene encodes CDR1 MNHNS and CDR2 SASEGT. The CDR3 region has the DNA TGTGCCAGCAGTGAACCAGTTGGAGACGGAGCTGCCTACGAGCAGTACGTC. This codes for CASSEPVGDGAAYEQYV.

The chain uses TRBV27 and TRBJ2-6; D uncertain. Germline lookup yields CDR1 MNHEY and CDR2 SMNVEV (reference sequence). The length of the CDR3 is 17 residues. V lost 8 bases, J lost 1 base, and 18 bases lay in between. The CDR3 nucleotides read TGTGCCAGCTCAAGTGGAGTTTTACCGTCTGGGGCCAACGTCCTGACTTTC. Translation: CASSSGVLPSGANVLTF. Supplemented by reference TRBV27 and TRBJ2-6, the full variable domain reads EAQVTQNPRYLITVTGKKLTVTCSQNMNHEYMSWYRQDPGLGLRQIYYSMNVEVTDKGDVPEGYKVSRKEKRNFPLILESPSPNQTSLYFCASSSGVLPSGANVLTFGAGSRLTVL.

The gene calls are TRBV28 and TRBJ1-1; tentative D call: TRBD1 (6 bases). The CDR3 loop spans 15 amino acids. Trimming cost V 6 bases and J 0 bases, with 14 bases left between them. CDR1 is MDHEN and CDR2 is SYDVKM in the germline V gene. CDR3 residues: CASSYSDRMNTEAFF. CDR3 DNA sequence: TGTGCCAGCAGCTACTCCGACAGGATGAACACTGAAGCTTTCTTT.

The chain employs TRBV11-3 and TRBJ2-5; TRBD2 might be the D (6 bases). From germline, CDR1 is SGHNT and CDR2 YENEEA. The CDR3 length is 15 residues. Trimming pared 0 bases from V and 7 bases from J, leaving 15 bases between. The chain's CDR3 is CASSLDRGTGGTQYF. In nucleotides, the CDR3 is TGTGCCAGCAGCTTAGATCGAGGGACCGGGGGGACCCAGTACTTC.

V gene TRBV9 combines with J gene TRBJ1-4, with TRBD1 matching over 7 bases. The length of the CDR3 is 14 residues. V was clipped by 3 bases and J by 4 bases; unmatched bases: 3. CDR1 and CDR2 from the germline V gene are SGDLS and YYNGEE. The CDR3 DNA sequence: TGTGCCAGCAGCGAGGGACAGCGTAATGAAAAACTGTTTTTT. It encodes CASSEGQRNEKLFF.

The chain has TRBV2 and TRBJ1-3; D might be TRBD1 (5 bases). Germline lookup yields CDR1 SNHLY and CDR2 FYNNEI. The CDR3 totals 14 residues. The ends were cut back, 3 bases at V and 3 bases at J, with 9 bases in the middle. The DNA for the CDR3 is TGTGCCAGCAGTGACAGGGTCGGTGGAAACACCATATATTTT. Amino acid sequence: CASSDRVGGNTIYF.

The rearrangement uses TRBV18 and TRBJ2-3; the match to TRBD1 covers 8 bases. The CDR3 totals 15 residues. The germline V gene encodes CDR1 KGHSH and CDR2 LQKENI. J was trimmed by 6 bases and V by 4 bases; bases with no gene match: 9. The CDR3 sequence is CASSLAGQALDTQYF. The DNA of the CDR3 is TGTGCCAGCTCACTGGCGGGACAGGCCCTTGATACGCAGTATTTT. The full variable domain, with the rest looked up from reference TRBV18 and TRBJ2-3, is NAGVMQNPRHLVRRRGQEARLRCSPMKGHSHVYWYRQLPEEGLKFMVYLQKENIIDESGMPKERFSAEFPKEGPSILRIQQVVRGDSAAYFCASSLAGQALDTQYFGPGTRLTVL.

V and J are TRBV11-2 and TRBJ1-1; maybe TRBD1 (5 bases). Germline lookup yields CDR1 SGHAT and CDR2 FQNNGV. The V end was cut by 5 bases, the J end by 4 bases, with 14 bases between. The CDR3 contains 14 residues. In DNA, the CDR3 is TGTGCCAGCAGCCCTTGGACAATCAGCACTGAAGCTTTCTTT. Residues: CASSPWTISTEAFF.

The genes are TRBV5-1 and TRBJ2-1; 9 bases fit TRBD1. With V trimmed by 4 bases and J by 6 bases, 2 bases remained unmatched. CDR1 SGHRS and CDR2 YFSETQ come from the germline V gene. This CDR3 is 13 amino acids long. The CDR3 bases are TGCGCCAGCAGCAGGGACAGGGTCAATGAGCAGTTCTTC. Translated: CASSRDRVNEQFF.

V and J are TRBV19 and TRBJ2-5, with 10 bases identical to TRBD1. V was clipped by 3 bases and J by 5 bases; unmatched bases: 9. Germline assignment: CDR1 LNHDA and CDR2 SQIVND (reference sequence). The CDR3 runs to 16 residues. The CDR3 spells CASSIRTGGRSETQYF. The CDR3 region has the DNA TGTGCCAGTAGTATCCGGACAGGGGGAAGGTCCGAGACCCAGTACTTC.

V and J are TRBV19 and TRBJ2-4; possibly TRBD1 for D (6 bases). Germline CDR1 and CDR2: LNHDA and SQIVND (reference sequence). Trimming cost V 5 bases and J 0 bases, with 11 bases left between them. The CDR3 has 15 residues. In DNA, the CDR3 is TGTGCCAGTAGTGCCGGACAGCTAGCCAAAAACATTCAGTACTTC. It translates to CASSAGQLAKNIQYF.

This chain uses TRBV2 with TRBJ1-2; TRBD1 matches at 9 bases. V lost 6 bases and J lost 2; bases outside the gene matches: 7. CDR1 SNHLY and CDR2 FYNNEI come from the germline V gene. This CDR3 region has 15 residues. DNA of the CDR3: TGTGCCAGCAGCGTCGGGACAGGGCAAAACTATGGCTACACCTTC. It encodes CASSVGTGQNYGYTF.

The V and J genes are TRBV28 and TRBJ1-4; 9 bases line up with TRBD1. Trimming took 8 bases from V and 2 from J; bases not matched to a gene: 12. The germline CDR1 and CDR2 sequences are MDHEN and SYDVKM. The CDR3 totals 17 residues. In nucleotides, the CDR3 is TGTGCCAGCGGTGGACCCGGGACAGGGCTTACTAATGAAAAACTGTTTTTT. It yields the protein CASGGPGTGLTNEKLFF.

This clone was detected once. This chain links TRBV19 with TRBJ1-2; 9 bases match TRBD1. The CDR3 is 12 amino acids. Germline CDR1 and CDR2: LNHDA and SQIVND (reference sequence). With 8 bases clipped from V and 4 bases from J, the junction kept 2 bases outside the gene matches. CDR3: CASLDRGYGYTF. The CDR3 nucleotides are TGTGCCAGTCTGGACAGGGGCTATGGCTACACCTTC.

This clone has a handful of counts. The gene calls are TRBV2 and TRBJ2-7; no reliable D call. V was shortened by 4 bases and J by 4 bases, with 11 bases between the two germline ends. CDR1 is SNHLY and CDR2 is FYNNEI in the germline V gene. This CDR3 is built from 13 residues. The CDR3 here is CASSVEVGYEQYV. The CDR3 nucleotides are TGTGCCAGCAGTGTAGAAGTCGGGTACGAGCAGTACGTC.

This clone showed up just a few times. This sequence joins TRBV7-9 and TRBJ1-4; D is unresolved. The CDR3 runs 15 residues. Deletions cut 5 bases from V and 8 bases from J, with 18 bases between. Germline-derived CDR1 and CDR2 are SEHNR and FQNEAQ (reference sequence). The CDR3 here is CASSAPGVSGEKLFF. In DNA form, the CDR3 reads TGTGCCAGCAGCGCGCCCGGGGTTTCGGGGGAAAAACTGTTTTTT.

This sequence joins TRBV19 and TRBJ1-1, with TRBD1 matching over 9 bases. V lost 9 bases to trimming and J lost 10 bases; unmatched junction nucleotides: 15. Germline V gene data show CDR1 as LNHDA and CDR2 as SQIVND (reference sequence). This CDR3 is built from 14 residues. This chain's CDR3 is CASQRDRDYRGAFF. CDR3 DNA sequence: TGTGCCAGCCAGAGGGACAGGGATTATCGTGGAGCTTTCTTT.

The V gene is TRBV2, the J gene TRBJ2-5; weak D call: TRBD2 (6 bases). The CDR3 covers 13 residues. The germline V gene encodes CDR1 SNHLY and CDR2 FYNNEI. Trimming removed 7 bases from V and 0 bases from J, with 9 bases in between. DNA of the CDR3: TGTGCCAGCAACCGGGAGTACCAAGAGACCCAGTACTTC. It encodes CASNREYQETQYF.

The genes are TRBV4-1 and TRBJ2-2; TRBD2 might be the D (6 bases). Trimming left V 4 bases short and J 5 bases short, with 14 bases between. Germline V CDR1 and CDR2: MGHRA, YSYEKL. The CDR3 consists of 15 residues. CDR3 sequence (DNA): TGCGCCAGCAGCCGGGGGGTGGCTGAGACCGGGGAGCTGTTTTTT. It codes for CASSRGVAETGELFF.